This T cell receptor beta chain was captured in a study of cytomegalovirus exposure and HLA in healthy donors. Comments on this clone: Its cognate antigen is unknown.

The PCR used 60 Vbeta and 13 Jbeta primers. As processed by the authors: In a later analysis, approximately 80 million unique TCR beta chains included roughly 11 million shared by two or more donors. The assay was immunoSEQ multiplex PCR, and TCRdb's table has in-frame clones only and misses some. That table is the source of V, J and clone size, and D and trimming were worked out from the DNA. There are approximately 180,000 clones in the sample; roughly 77% occur only once, and 1.6% lies in the top ten. Study outcomes and limitations: Most CMV-associated TCR beta chains were later found to appear HLA-restricted.

There are 13 residues in the CDR3. The V gene's germline CDR1 is MDHEN and CDR2 SYDVKM. V was shortened by 10 bases and J by 7 bases, with 19 bases between the two germline ends. Sequenced: PBMCs. This receptor was identified in a woman aged 45-65 years in good health and CMV-seronegative. This chain connects TRBV28 to TRBJ1-2; weak D call: TRBD1 (5 bases). The CDR3 region is CATYTGGERGYTF. DNA for the CDR3: TGTGCCACGTACACGGGGGGGGAGCGTGGCTACACCTTC.